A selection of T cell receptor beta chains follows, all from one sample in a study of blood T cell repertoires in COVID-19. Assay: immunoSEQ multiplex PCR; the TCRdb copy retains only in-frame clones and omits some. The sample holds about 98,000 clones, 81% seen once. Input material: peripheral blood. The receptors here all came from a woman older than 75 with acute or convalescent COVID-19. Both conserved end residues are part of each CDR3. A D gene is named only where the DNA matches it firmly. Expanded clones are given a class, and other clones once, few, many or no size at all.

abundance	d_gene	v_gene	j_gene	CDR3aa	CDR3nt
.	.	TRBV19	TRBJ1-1	CASQYGSSPAIQAFF	TGTGCCAGCCAGTATGGTTCTTCCCCCGCTATACAGGCTTTCTTT
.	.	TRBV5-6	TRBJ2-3	CASSLTGQSKSTDTQYF	TGTGCCAGCAGCTTGACTGGGCAGTCGAAAAGCACAGATACGCAGTATTTT
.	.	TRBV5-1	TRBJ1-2	CASSLERVNYGYTF	TGCGCCAGCAGCTTGGAACGCGTTAACTATGGCTACACCTTC
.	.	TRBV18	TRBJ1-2	CASSPPNPGTYNGYTF	TGTGCCAGCTCACCACCTAACCCGGGGACTTATAATGGCTACACCTTC
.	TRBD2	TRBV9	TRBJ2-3	CASSGTSGLADTQYF	TGTGCCAGCAGCGGGACTAGCGGTTTAGCGGATACGCAGTATTTT
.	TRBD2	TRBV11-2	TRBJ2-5	CASSLRSSGGQETQYF	TGTGCCAGCAGCTTAAGGTCTAGCGGGGGACAAGAGACCCAGTACTTC
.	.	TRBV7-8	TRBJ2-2	CASSFPSSGALTGELFF	TGTGCCAGCAGCTTTCCCTCCTCGGGAGCTCTCACCGGGGAGCTGTTTTTT
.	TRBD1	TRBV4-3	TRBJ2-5	CASSQQSPDRGQETQYF	TGCGCCAGCAGCCAACAATCTCCGGACAGGGGGCAAGAGACCCAGTACTTC
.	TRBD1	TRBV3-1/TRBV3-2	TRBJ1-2	CASSQGPGGYSDYGYTF	TGTGCCAGCAGCCAAGGGCCAGGGGGGTATTCTGACTATGGCTACACCTTC
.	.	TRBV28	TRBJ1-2	CASGRGSYTF	TGTGCCAGCGGGAGGGGGAGCTACACCTTC
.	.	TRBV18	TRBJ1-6	CASSPRSGASNYNSPLHF	TGTGCCAGCTCACCACGCTCAGGGGCGTCTAACTATAATTCACCCCTCCACTTT
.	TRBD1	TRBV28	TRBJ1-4	CASSPAPGQVDEKLFF	TGTGCCAGCAGCCCCGCCCCGGGACAGGTCGATGAAAAACTGTTTTTT
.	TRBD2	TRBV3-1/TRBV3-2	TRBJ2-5	CASKAGVSKTQYF	TGTGCCAGCAAGGCGGGGGTTTCGAAGACCCAGTACTTC
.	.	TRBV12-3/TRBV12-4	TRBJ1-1	CASSFLRGAEAFF	TGTGCCAGCAGTTTTTTAAGAGGCGCTGAAGCTTTCTTT
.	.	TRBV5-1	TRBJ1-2	CASSLGTELDGYTF	TGCGCCAGCAGCTTGGGGACAGAATTGGATGGCTACACCTTC
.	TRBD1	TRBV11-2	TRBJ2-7	CASSSILGQGSSYEQYF	TGTGCCAGCAGCTCAATTCTGGGACAGGGGTCCTCCTACGAGCAGTACTTC
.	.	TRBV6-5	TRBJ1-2	CASSQLGYTF	TGTGCCAGCAGCCAACTAGGCTACACCTTC
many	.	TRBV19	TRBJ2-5	CASSNTGLETQYF	TGTGCCAGTAGTAACACAGGGTTGGAGACCCAGTACTTC
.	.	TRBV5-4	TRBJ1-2	CAGSPGQLIPGYTF	TGTGCCGGCAGCCCGGGACAACTCATCCCAGGCTACACCTTC
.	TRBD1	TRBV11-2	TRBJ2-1	CASRRPGGAYNEQFF	TGTGCCAGCAGGCGACCAGGGGGCGCGTACAATGAGCAGTTCTTC
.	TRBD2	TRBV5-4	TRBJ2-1	CASSSGLAGNEQFF	TGTGCCAGCAGTTCAGGACTAGCGGGAAATGAGCAGTTCTTC
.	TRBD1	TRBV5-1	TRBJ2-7	CASRQGTGGNEQYF	TGCGCCAGCAGACAGGGGACAGGGGGGAACGAGCAGTACTTC
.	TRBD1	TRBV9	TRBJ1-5	CASSAGQGFSNQPQHF	TGTGCCAGCAGCGCCGGACAGGGATTTAGCAATCAGCCCCAGCATTTT